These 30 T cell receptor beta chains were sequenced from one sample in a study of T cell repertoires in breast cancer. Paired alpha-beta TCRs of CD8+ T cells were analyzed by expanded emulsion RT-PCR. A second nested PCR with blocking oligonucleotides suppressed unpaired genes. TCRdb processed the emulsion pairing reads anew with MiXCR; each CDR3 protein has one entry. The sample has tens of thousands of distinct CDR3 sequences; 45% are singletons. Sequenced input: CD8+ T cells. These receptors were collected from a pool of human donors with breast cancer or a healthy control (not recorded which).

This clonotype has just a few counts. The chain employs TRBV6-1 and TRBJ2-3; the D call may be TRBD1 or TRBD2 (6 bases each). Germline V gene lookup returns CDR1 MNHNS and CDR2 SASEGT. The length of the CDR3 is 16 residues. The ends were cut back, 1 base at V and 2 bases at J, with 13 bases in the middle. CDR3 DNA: TGTGCCAGCAGTGAAGGGGGGGCCAGCGCCACAGATACGCAGTATTTT. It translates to CASSEGGASATDTQYF.

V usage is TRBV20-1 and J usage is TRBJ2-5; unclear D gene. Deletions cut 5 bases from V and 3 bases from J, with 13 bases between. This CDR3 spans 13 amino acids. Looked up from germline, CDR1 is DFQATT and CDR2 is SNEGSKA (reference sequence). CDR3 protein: CSAARTGKETQYF. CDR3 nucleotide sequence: TGCAGTGCTGCCCGGACGGGTAAAGAGACCCAGTACTTC.

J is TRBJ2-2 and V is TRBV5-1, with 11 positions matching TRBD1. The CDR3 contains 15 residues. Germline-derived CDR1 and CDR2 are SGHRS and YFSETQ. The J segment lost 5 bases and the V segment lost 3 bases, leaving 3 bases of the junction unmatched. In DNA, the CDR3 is TGCGCCAGCAGCTGGACAGGGGGCGAAACCGGGGAGCTGTTTTTT. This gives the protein CASSWTGGETGELFF.

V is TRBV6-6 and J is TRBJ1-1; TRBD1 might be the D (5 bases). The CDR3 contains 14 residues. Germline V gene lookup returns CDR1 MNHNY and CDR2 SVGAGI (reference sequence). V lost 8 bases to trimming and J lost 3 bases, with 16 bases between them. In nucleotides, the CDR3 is TGTGCCAGCGGGTCACAGGCGGGGGACACTGAAGCTTTCTTT. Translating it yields CASGSQAGDTEAFF.

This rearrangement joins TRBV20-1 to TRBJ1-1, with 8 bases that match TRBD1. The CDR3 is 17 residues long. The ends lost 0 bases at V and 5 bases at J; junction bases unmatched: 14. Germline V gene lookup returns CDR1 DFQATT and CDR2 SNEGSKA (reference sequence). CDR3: CSARDLQGEGGVTEAFF. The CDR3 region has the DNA TGCAGTGCTAGAGATTTACAGGGGGAGGGTGGGGTTACTGAAGCTTTCTTT.

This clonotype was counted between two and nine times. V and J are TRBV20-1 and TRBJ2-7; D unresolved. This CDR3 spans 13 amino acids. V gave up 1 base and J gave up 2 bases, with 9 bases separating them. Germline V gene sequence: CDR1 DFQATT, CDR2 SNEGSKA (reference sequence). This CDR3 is CSARVGQTYEQYF. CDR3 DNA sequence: TGCAGTGCTAGAGTGGGCCAAACCTACGAGCAGTACTTC.

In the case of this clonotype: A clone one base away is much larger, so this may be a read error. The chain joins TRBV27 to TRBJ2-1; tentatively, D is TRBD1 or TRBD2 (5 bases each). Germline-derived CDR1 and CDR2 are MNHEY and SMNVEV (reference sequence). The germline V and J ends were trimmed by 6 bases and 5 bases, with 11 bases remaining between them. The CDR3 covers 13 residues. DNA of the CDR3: TGTGCCAGCAGAGGGTTGGGGGACAATGAGCAGTTCTTC. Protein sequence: CASRGLGDNEQFF.

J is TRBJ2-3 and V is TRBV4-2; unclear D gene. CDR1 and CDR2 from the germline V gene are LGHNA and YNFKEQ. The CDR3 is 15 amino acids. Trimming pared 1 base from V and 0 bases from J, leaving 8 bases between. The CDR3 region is CASSQGNPSTDTQYF. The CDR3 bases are TGTGCCAGCAGCCAAGGAAACCCGAGCACAGATACGCAGTATTTT.

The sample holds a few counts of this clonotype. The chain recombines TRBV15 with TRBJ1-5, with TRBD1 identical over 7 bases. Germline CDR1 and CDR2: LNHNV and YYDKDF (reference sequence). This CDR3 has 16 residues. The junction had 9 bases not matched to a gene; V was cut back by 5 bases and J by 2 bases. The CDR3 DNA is TGTGCCACCAGCCCACGACAGGGATTTGGCAATCAGCCCCAGCATTTT. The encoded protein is CATSPRQGFGNQPQHF.

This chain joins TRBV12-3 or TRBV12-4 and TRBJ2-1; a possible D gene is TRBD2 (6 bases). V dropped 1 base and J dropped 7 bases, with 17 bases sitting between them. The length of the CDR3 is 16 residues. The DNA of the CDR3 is TGTGCCAGCAGTTTAGTTGGGGGTCTGGCGGGGAATGAGCAGTTCTTC. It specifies CASSLVGGLAGNEQFF.

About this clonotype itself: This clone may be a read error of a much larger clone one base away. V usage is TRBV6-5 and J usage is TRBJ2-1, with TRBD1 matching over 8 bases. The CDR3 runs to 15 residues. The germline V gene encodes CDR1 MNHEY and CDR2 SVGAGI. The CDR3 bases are TGTGCCGGCAGTAGAGGACAGGGCCCCTACAATGAGCAGTTCTTC. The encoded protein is CAGSRGQGPYNEQFF.

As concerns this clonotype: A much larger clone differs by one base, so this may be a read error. The CDR3 DNA reads TGTGCCACACAGACAGGGAACCACAATGAGCAGTTCTTC. This codes for CATQTGNHNEQFF. The V gene is TRBV25-1, the J gene TRBJ2-1; 7 bases align to TRBD1. The CDR3 loop spans 13 amino acids. Per germline, CDR1 MGHDK and CDR2 SYGVNS. V shed 10 bases, J shed 5 bases, and the junction held 8 bases outside the gene matches.

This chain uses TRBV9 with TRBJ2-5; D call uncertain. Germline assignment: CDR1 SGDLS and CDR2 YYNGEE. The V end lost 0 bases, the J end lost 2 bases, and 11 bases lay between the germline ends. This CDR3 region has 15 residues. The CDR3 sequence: CASSVDTTGQETQYF. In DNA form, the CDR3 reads TGTGCCAGCAGCGTAGACACTACGGGTCAAGAGACCCAGTACTTC.

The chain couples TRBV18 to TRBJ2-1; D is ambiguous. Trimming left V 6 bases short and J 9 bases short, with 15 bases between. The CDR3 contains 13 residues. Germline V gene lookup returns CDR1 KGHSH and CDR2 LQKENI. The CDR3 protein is CASSLNWGSEQFF. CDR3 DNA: TGTGCCAGCTCGCTTAACTGGGGTAGTGAGCAGTTCTTC.

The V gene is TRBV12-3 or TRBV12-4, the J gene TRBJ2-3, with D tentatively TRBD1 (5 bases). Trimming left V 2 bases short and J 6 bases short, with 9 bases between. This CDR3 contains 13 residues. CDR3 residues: CASSLRGMDTQYF. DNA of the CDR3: TGTGCCAGCAGTTTAAGGGGCATGGATACGCAGTATTTT.

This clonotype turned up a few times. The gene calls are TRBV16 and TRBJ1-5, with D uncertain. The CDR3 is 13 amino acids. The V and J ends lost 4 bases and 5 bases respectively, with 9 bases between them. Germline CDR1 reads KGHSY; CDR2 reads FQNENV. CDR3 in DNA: TGTGCCAGCAGCCGACTGAGGGATCAGCCCCAGCATTTT. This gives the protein CASSRLRDQPQHF.

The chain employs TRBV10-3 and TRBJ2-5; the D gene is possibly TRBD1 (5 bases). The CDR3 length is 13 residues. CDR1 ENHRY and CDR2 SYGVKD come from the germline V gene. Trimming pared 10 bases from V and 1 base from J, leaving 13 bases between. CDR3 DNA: TGTGCCACCTCAGGGAAGGGCCAAGAGACCCAGTACTTC. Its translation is CATSGKGQETQYF.

CDR3 sequence: CASSVTDRAEGYTF. CDR3 DNA: TGTGCCAGCAGCGTGACCGACAGGGCTGAGGGCTACACCTTC. This chain links TRBV9 with TRBJ1-2; 7 positions agree with TRBD1. This CDR3 has 14 residues. After removal of 2 bases from V and 8 bases from J, the junction contained 9 bases not matched to a gene. CDR1 and CDR2 from the germline V gene are SGDLS and YYNGEE.

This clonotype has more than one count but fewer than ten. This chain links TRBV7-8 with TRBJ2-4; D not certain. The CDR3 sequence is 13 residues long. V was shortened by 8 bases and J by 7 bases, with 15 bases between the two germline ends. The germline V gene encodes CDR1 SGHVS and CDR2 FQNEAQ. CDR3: CASSPEPANIQYF. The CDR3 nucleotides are TGTGCCAGCTCTCCCGAACCCGCCAACATTCAGTACTTC.

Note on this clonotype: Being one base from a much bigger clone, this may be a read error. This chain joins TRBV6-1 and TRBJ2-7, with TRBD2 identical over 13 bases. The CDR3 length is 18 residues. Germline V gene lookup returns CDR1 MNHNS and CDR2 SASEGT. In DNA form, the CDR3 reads TGTGCCAGCAGACCTCCGACTAGCGGGGGGCGGGGAGACTACGAGCAGTGCTTC. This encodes CASRPPTSGGRGDYEQCF.

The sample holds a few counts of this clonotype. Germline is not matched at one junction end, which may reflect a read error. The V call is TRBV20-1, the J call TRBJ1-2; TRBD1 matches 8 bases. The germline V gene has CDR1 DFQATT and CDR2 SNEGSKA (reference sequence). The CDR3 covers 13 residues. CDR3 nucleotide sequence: TGCAGGGGTTCTCACGCCGGGACAGGCGCTTCTGCCTTC. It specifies CRGSHAGTGASAF.

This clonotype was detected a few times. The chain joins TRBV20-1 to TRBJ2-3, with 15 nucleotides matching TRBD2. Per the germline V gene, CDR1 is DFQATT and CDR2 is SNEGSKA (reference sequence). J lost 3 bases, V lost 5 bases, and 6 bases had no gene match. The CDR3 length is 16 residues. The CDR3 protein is CSAWTSGRAGTDTQYF. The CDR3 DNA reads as TGCAGTGCTTGGACTAGCGGGAGGGCCGGAACAGATACGCAGTATTTT.

CDR3 nucleotide sequence: TGTGCCAGTAGTGATATTCGGGGGGGCAGGTACAATGAGCAGTTCTTC. This gives the protein CASSDIRGGRYNEQFF. The genes are TRBV19 and TRBJ2-1; the match to TRBD2 covers 8 bases. The CDR3 spans 16 residues. Germline CDR1 and CDR2: LNHDA and SQIVND (reference sequence). Germline trimming cut 5 bases from V and 4 bases from J; bases unmatched to any gene: 10.

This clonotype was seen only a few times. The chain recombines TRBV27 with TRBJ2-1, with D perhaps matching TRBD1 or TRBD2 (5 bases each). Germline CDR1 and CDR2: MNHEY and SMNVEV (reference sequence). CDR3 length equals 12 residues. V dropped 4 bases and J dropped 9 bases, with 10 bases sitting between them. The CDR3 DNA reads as TGTGCCAGCAGTTCACTAGGGGTTGAGCAGTTCTTC. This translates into CASSSLGVEQFF.

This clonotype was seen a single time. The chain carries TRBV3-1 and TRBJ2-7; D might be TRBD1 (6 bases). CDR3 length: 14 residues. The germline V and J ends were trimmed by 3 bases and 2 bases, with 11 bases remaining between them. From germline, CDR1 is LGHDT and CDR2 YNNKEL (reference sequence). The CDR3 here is CASSHLKGAYEQYF. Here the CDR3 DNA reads TGTGCCAGCAGCCACTTGAAGGGGGCCTACGAGCAGTACTTC.

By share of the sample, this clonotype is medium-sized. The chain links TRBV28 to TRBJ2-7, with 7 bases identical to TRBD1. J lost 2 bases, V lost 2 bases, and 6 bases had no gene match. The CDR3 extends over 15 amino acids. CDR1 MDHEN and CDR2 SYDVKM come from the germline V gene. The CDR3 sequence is CASSLRTGTPYEQYF. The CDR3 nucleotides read TGTGCCAGCAGTTTAAGGACAGGCACCCCCTACGAGCAGTACTTC.

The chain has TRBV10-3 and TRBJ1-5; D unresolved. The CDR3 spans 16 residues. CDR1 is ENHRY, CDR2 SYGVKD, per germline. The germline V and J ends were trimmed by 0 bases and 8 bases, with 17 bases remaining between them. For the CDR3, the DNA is TGTGCCATCAGTGAGTCGAAGGCAGATCCATGGGAGCCCCAGCATTTT. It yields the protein CAISESKADPWEPQHF.

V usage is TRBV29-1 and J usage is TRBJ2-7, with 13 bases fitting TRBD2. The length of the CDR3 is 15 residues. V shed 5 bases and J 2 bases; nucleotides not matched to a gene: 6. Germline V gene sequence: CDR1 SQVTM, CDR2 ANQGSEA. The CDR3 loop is CSVLVGLAGAYEQYF. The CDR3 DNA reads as TGCAGCGTTCTCGTAGGACTAGCGGGAGCCTACGAGCAGTACTTC.

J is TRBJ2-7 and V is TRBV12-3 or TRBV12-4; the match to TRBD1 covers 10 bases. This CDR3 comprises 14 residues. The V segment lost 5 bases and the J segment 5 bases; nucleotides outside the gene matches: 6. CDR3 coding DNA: TGTGCCAGCAGTATGGGGACAGGGGCCCACGAGCAGTACTTC. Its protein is CASSMGTGAHEQYF.

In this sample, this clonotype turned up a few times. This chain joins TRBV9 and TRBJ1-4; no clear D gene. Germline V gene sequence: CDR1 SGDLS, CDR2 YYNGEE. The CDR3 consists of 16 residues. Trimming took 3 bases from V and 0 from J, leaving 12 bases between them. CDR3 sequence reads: CASSEGGISTNEKLFF. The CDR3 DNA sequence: TGTGCCAGCAGCGAGGGCGGGATTTCAACTAATGAAAAACTGTTTTTT.